Following are 21 T cell receptor beta chains from one sample sequenced in a study of shared clonotypes between healthy human individuals. Profiled with immunoSEQ multiplex PCR; TCRdb holds only in-frame clones, not every one. The sample records 850,000 to 1,200,000 clones, 65% to 80% being singletons. The specimen sequenced was memory CD4+ T cells sorted from blood. Subset indicated: CD45RA-negative fraction. All receptors derive from a man in his late teens or twenties in good health.

On this clone itself: Different DNA sequences within this sample yield the same CDR3. The chain uses TRBV9 and TRBJ1-2; D not resolved. With 0 bases removed from V and 5 bases from J, the gap between germline ends came to 5 bases. CDR1 is SGDLS, CDR2 YYNGEE, per germline. The CDR3 has 12 amino acids. The chain's CDR3 is CASSVEGYGYTF. In DNA, the CDR3 is TGTGCCAGCAGCGTAGAAGGTTATGGCTACACCTTC.

The chain uses TRBV6-5 and TRBJ2-7; TRBD1 matches 8 bases. The germline V gene encodes CDR1 MNHEY and CDR2 SVGAGI. This CDR3 comprises 14 residues. Trimming at V came to 4 bases and at J to 6 bases, leaving 8 bases not matched to a gene. CDR3 DNA sequence: TGTGCCAGCAGTTCGAGGACAGGGTCATCCGAGCAGTACTTC. It translates to CASSSRTGSSEQYF.

Concerning this clone itself: This likely reflects a read error, since a far larger clone is one base away. Other DNA sequences from this sample encode an identical CDR3 as well. V gene TRBV6-1 combines with J gene TRBJ1-1; tentatively, D is TRBD1 (5 bases). Trimming stripped 6 bases from V and 1 base from J, with 9 bases between. The germline CDR1 and CDR2 sequences are MNHNS and SASEGT. The CDR3 has 13 amino acids. CDR3 region: CASSLGENTEAFF. CDR3 nucleotide sequence: TGTGCCAGCAGCTTAGGGGAGAACACTGAAGCTTTCTTT.

V gene TRBV29-1 combines with J gene TRBJ2-7; the match to TRBD2 covers 9 bases. Losses at the gene ends were 5 bases for V and 2 bases for J; bases not matched to a gene: 4. The CDR3 contains 13 residues. Germline V gene data show CDR1 as SQVTM and CDR2 as ANQGSEA. The DNA of the CDR3 is TGCAGCGTTAGTAGCGGGAGCCCCTACGAGCAGTACTTC. Encoded protein: CSVSSGSPYEQYF.

The gene calls are TRBV5-6 and TRBJ1-6; 7 bases fit TRBD1. The J segment lost 8 bases and the V segment lost 1 base, leaving 9 bases of the junction unmatched. The germline V gene encodes CDR1 SGHDT and CDR2 YYEEEE. This CDR3 has 16 residues. In DNA form, the CDR3 reads TGTGCCAGCAGCTTGCGACAGGGACTATCTTATTCACCCCTCCACTTT. It is translated as CASSLRQGLSYSPLHF.

V is TRBV11-3 and J is TRBJ1-1, with 8 bases identical to TRBD1. The CDR3 is 15 residues long. The germline CDR1 and CDR2 sequences are SGHNT and YENEEA. V shed 1 base and J 3 bases; nucleotides not matched to a gene: 4. The CDR3 DNA reads TGTGCCAGCAGCTTAGGAACAGGGGGACACACTGAAGCTTTCTTT. As protein: CASSLGTGGHTEAFF.

The J gene is TRBJ2-5, the V gene TRBV28; no definite D call. The better agreement between TRBJ2-7 and the DNA end casts doubt on the J call. CDR1 and CDR2 from the germline V gene are MDHEN and SYDVKM. CDR3 size: 14 residues. The CDR3 here is CASSSPENNDEQYF. Written as DNA, the CDR3 is TGTGCCAGCAGTAGCCCGGAGAATAACGACGAGCAGTACTTC.

This sequence joins TRBV5-4 and TRBJ2-3; 11 positions match TRBD1. The CDR3 has 15 residues. The trim removed 2 bases at V and 5 bases at J, leaving 4 bases unmatched. CDR1 and CDR2 from the germline V gene are SGHNT and YYREEE (reference sequence). The DNA for the CDR3 is TGTGCCAGCAGCTTCCGGACAGGGGGCAGAGATACGCAGTATTTT. This sequence encodes CASSFRTGGRDTQYF.

The chain recombines TRBV6-1 with TRBJ2-1; D remains unclear. There are 11 residues in the CDR3. Germline V gives CDR1 MNHNS, CDR2 SASEGT. V was trimmed by 2 bases and J by 13 bases, leaving 9 bases between them. The CDR3, as DNA: TGTGCCAGCAGTGAAAAGGGTTACCAGTTCTTC. Protein: CASSEKGYQFF.

This clone was seen a few times. The chain employs TRBV28 and TRBJ1-6; 10 bases are shared with TRBD1. This CDR3 contains 15 residues. Germline V gives CDR1 MDHEN, CDR2 SYDVKM. Trimming cost V 4 bases and J 10 bases; bases outside gene matches: 7. The CDR3 DNA reads TGTGCCAGCAGTTCCCGACAGGGGGCCTGGTCACCCCTCCACTTT. Translation gives CASSSRQGAWSPLHF. Combining the CDR3 with reference TRBV28 and TRBJ1-6 gives the whole variable domain DVKVTQSSRYLVKRTGEKVFLECVQDMDHENMFWYRQDPGLGLRLIYFSYDVKMKEKGDIPEGYSVSREKKERFSLILESASTNQTSMYLCASSSRQGAWSPLHFGNGTRLTVT.

The chain employs TRBV10-3 and TRBJ2-3; D perhaps matches TRBD2 (6 bases). From germline, CDR1 is ENHRY and CDR2 SYGVKD. The CDR3 totals 17 residues. Trimming took off 5 bases at V and 1 base at J, with 19 bases between the two ends. The chain's CDR3 is CAISPLGPGLRTDTQYF. The DNA of the CDR3 is TGTGCCATCAGTCCCCTGGGACCGGGACTCCGCACAGATACGCAGTATTTT.

This sequence joins TRBV4-3 and TRBJ1-1, with unresolved D. This CDR3 is 15 amino acids long. Per germline, CDR1 LGHNA and CDR2 YSLEER. The V end was cut by 1 base, the J end by 5 bases, with 14 bases between. The CDR3 spells CASSQVDRTGTEAFF. The CDR3 bases are TGCGCCAGCAGCCAAGTGGACCGGACTGGGACTGAAGCTTTCTTT.

On this clone itself: At one end, the junction sequence differs from germline, possibly due to a read error. This chain joins TRBV7-9 and TRBJ2-7; 9 bases map to TRBD1. The CDR3 has 15 amino acids. The germline V gene encodes CDR1 SEHNR and CDR2 FQNEAQ (reference sequence). The CDR3 here is CASSLAGTGSFEQYF. The DNA of the CDR3 is TGTGCCAGCAGCCTCGCAGGGACAGGGTCCTTCGAGCAGTACTTC.

Here the CDR3 DNA reads TGTGCCAGCACCAGCGGGGGGGCGAGAGAGACCCAGTACTTC. As protein: CASTSGGARETQYF. The chain is built from TRBV6-5 and TRBJ2-5, with 10 bases matching TRBD2. V lost 7 bases to trimming and J lost 4 bases; unmatched junction nucleotides: 6. Germline V gene lookup returns CDR1 MNHEY and CDR2 SVGAGI. The CDR3 is 14 residues long.

The V and J genes are TRBV19 and TRBJ1-6; D gene ambiguous. V gave up 3 bases and J gave up 9 bases, with 18 bases separating them. CDR3 length equals 16 residues. Germline loops: CDR1 LNHDA, CDR2 SQIVND (reference sequence). As DNA, the CDR3 is TGTGCCAGTAGTATTAAGTCCGGTCAGGCGAGTTCACCCCTCCACTTT. Translation gives CASSIKSGQASSPLHF.

On this clone itself: Other DNA sequences in the sample encode the same CDR3. The chain joins TRBV27 to TRBJ1-5; TRBD1 agrees at 8 bases. V dropped 4 bases and J dropped 4; count of bases not matched to a gene: 3. The length of the CDR3 is 14 residues. Germline CDR1 is MNHEY and CDR2 is SMNVEV (reference sequence). CDR3 sequence: CASSSRQGNQPQHF. The CDR3 DNA reads as TGTGCCAGCAGTTCACGACAGGGGAATCAGCCCCAGCATTTT.

This clone occurred a few times. The chain links TRBV6-5 to TRBJ2-7, with TRBD2 matching over 10 bases. The CDR3 has 14 residues. Per the germline V gene, CDR1 is MNHEY and CDR2 is SVGAGI. Unmatched junction bases numbered 5, after V lost 6 bases and J lost 3 bases. DNA of the CDR3: TGTGCCAGCAGGAGCGGGAGGGGAAACTACGAGCAGTACTTC. The encoded protein is CASRSGRGNYEQYF.

Concerning this clone itself: Additional DNA sequences in this sample encode the identical CDR3. The chain employs TRBV6-6 and TRBJ2-5; 8 nucleotides align to TRBD2. V lost 2 bases to trimming and J lost 4 bases; unmatched junction nucleotides: 0. Germline V lookup: CDR1 MNHNY, CDR2 SVGAGI (reference sequence). CDR3 size: 13 residues. The CDR3, as DNA: TGTGCCAGCAGTTACCGGGGGGGAGAGACCCAGTACTTC. This translates into CASSYRGGETQYF.

The genes are TRBV27 and TRBJ1-3; D is unresolved. Germline V lookup: CDR1 MNHEY, CDR2 SMNVEV (reference sequence). This CDR3 is 15 amino acids long. The ends were cut back, 6 bases at V and 0 bases at J, with 12 bases in the middle. CDR3 amino acids: CASREYGSSGNTIYF. CDR3 DNA: TGTGCCAGCAGGGAGTATGGCAGCTCTGGAAACACCATATATTTT.

The rearrangement joins TRBV18 to TRBJ1-4; 8 bases align to TRBD1. The junction had 7 bases not matched to a gene; V was cut back by 6 bases and J by 7 bases. The germline V gene encodes CDR1 KGHSH and CDR2 LQKENI. CDR3 length equals 14 residues. CDR3 loop: CASSLQGQVEKLFF. The CDR3 coding sequence is TGTGCCAGCTCTCTTCAGGGACAGGTTGAAAAACTGTTTTTT.

CDR3 in amino acids: CASSLAGGLNTEAFF. The CDR3 DNA follows: TGTGCCAGCAGCTTAGCGGGCGGACTGAACACTGAAGCTTTCTTT. V usage is TRBV7-2 and J usage is TRBJ1-1, with D unresolved. The CDR3 has 15 residues. In germline, CDR1 is SGHTA, CDR2 FQGNSA. Trimming took 0 bases from V and 0 from J, leaving 8 bases between them.